This passage covers 27 T cell receptor beta chains from one sample sequenced in a study of human thymus T cells. Clones were read by immunoSEQ multiplex PCR, and TCRdb kept only the in-frame ones, dropping some. The sample lists about 78,000 clones, 96% occurring once. Resected material from corrective heart surgery provided the thymus tissue analysed. The sample taken for sequencing was thymus tissue. Receptors originate from a boy in the first two years of life with a congenital heart defect but otherwise immunologically healthy.

This clone came up once. The genes are TRBV4-2 and TRBJ2-3; D is perhaps TRBD2 (5 bases). The length of the CDR3 is 16 residues. Trimming removed 4 bases at V and 2 bases at J, with 16 bases between. Germline V gene sequence: CDR1 LGHNA, CDR2 YNFKEQ. The CDR3 loop is CASSPRGGRDTDTQYF. The CDR3 nucleotides are TGTGCCAGCAGCCCCCGTGGCGGGCGAGACACAGATACGCAGTATTTT.

CDR3 sequence: CSVNPLARRTDTQYF. The CDR3 DNA sequence: TGCAGCGTGAACCCACTAGCTAGAAGAACAGATACGCAGTATTTT. V is TRBV29-1 and J is TRBJ2-3; possible D gene TRBD2, 6 bases. The CDR3 covers 15 residues. CDR1 and CDR2 from the germline V gene are SQVTM and ANQGSEA. The V gene lost 6 bases and the J gene lost 3 bases, with 19 bases spanning the gap.

The genes are TRBV7-9 and TRBJ1-2; D possibly corresponds to TRBD1 (6 bases). V was clipped by 3 bases and J by 10 bases, with 15 bases between them. The CDR3 spans 13 residues. Per the germline V gene, CDR1 is SEHNR and CDR2 is FQNEAQ (reference sequence). The CDR3 DNA reads as TGTGCCAGCAGCTTCAGAGCAGACAGGACCTACACCTTC. As protein: CASSFRADRTYTF.

V gene TRBV7-6 combines with J gene TRBJ2-7, with 11 bases that match TRBD2. V lost 2 bases, J lost 5 bases, and 8 bases stayed unmatched. The V gene's germline CDR1 is SGHVS and CDR2 FNYEAQ. The CDR3 loop spans 16 amino acids. CDR3 coding DNA: TGTGCCAGCAGCTTACCGCCTCGACTAGCGGGAAACGAGCAGTACTTC. This gives the protein CASSLPPRLAGNEQYF.

The chain is built from TRBV6-1 and TRBJ2-7, with 7 bases aligning to TRBD1. V dropped 7 bases and J dropped 3; count of bases not matched to a gene: 12. From germline, CDR1 is MNHNS and CDR2 SASEGT. The CDR3 spans 15 residues. The CDR3 region is CASKAVDRPYYEQYF. The CDR3 region has the DNA TGTGCCAGCAAAGCCGTGGACAGGCCTTACTACGAGCAGTACTTC.

The rearrangement links TRBV19 to TRBJ2-6; no clear D gene. V was clipped by 8 bases and J by 0 bases, with 17 bases between them. Germline V lookup: CDR1 LNHDA, CDR2 SQIVND (reference sequence). This CDR3 spans 17 amino acids. In nucleotides, the CDR3 is TGTGCCAGTTTGAGTATTGAAAGGCCCTCTGGGGCCAACGTCCTGACTTTC. Its translation: CASLSIERPSGANVLTF. Based on the CDR3 plus reference TRBV19 and TRBJ2-6, the full variable domain is DGGITQSPKYLFRKEGQNVTLSCEQNLNHDAMYWYRQDPGQGLRLIYYSQIVNDFQKGDIAEGYSVSREKKESFPLTVTSAQKNPTAFYLCASLSIERPSGANVLTFGAGSRLTVL.

The chain links TRBV27 to TRBJ2-3, with D perhaps TRBD2 (6 bases). The CDR3 extends over 13 amino acids. V lost 5 bases and J lost 5, with 11 bases in between. Per germline, CDR1 MNHEY and CDR2 SMNVEV (reference sequence). Here the CDR3 reads CASSGGSRDTQYF. Here the CDR3 DNA reads TGTGCCAGCAGTGGGGGGTCCAGAGATACGCAGTATTTT.

This clone appeared a single time. The genes are TRBV11-2 and TRBJ2-7; TRBD1 matches at 11 bases. Trimming at V came to 3 bases and at J to 5 bases, leaving 9 bases not matched to a gene. Germline V gene lookup returns CDR1 SGHAT and CDR2 FQNNGV. CDR3 length: 16 amino acids. The CDR3 nucleotides read TGTGCCAGCAGCTTGAGGGACAGGGGGTTCCCTCACGAGCAGTACTTC. This sequence encodes CASSLRDRGFPHEQYF.

The count of this clone is one. V is TRBV4-3 and J is TRBJ1-1, with no clear D. Germline-derived CDR1 and CDR2 are LGHNA and YSLEER. The CDR3 runs 14 residues. V lost 0 bases and J 4 bases, leaving 9 bases between the germline ends. CDR3 sequence: CASSQETGSTEAFF. In DNA form, the CDR3 reads TGCGCCAGCAGCCAAGAAACGGGGTCCACTGAAGCTTTCTTT.

The chain is built from TRBV28 and TRBJ2-7; D gene uncertain. The germline V gene encodes CDR1 MDHEN and CDR2 SYDVKM. V was cut by 1 base and J by 3 bases, with 10 bases left in between. The CDR3 is made up of 14 amino acids. The CDR3 DNA reads as TGTGCCAGCAGTTTATATCCGATCCTCTACGAGCAGTACTTC. Translating gives CASSLYPILYEQYF. The full variable domain, its missing parts supplied by reference TRBV28 and TRBJ2-7, is DVKVTQSSRYLVKRTGEKVFLECVQDMDHENMFWYRQDPGLGLRLIYFSYDVKMKEKGDIPEGYSVSREKKERFSLILESASTNQTSMYLCASSLYPILYEQYFGPGTRLTVT.

The chain combines TRBV7-2 with TRBJ2-2, with TRBD1 matching over 9 bases. Trimming cost V 6 bases and J 5 bases; bases outside gene matches: 19. The length of the CDR3 is 19 residues. The germline CDR1 and CDR2 sequences are SGHTA and FQGNSA. CDR3 bases: TGTGCCAGCAGTTCCCCTAGAGCAAGGACAGGGGTTAGGACCGGGGAGCTGTTTTTT. Translating it yields CASSSPRARTGVRTGELFF.

The V call is TRBV13, the J call TRBJ2-5; 9 nucleotides align to TRBD2. CDR1 and CDR2 from the germline V gene are PRHDT and FYEKMQ (reference sequence). V trimming: 2 bases; J trimming: 2 bases; junction bases outside the gene matches: 9. The CDR3 contains 17 residues. CDR3 nucleotide sequence: TGTGCCAGCAGCTTATCCGGCGGGGGGGCCGATCAAGAGACCCAGTACTTC. Amino acid sequence: CASSLSGGGADQETQYF. Full variable domain (outside the CDR3, taken from reference TRBV13 and TRBJ2-5): AAGVIQSPRHLIKEKRETATLKCYPIPRHDTVYWYQQGPGQDPQFLISFYEKMQSDKGSIPDRFSAQQFSDYHSELNMSSLELGDSALYFCASSLSGGGADQETQYFGPGTRLLVL.

The V gene is TRBV28, the J gene TRBJ2-7; 7 bases are a match to TRBD1. Germline V gene sequence: CDR1 MDHEN, CDR2 SYDVKM. V lost 4 bases to trimming and J lost 5 bases; unmatched junction nucleotides: 8. CDR3 length equals 14 residues. This CDR3 is CASSSEGAVNEQYF. The CDR3 region has the DNA TGTGCCAGCAGTTCAGAGGGGGCGGTCAACGAGCAGTACTTC.

The chain has TRBV27 and TRBJ2-1; 12 bases line up with TRBD2. Germline V lookup: CDR1 MNHEY, CDR2 SMNVEV (reference sequence). The CDR3 runs to 15 residues. Losses at the gene ends were 2 bases for V and 16 bases for J; bases not matched to a gene: 12. CDR3 residues: CASSLRSRLAGDVFF. The DNA of the CDR3 is TGTGCCAGCAGTTTACGGTCCCGACTAGCGGGAGACGTATTCTTC.

The table lists this clone with a count of one. V usage is TRBV10-1 and J usage is TRBJ1-5; D gene unclear. Trimming took off 4 bases at V and 3 bases at J, with 10 bases between the two ends. This CDR3 contains 14 residues. CDR1 is WNHNN and CDR2 is SYGVQD in the germline V gene (reference sequence). CDR3 bases: TGCGCCAGCAGTGCTTCAGCATTCAATCAGCCCCAGCATTTT. It yields the protein CASSASAFNQPQHF.

V usage is TRBV5-4 and J usage is TRBJ1-1, with D tentatively TRBD1 (5 bases). Germline loops: CDR1 SGHNT, CDR2 YYREEE (reference sequence). There are 14 residues in the CDR3. The V end was cut by 4 bases, the J end by 0 bases, with 10 bases between. The DNA of the CDR3 is TGTGCCAGCAGCCTAGGGACGGTGAACACTGAAGCTTTCTTT. Its translation is CASSLGTVNTEAFF.

This CDR3 is CASSGGGVLNEQFF. The CDR3 region has the DNA TGTGCCAGCAGTGGGGGGGGTGTTCTCAATGAGCAGTTCTTC. The rearrangement joins TRBV27 to TRBJ2-1, with TRBD2 identical over 7 bases. The CDR3 is 14 residues long. The germline V gene encodes CDR1 MNHEY and CDR2 SMNVEV (reference sequence). Trimming cost V 5 bases and J 6 bases; bases outside gene matches: 7.

The chain links TRBV5-1 to TRBJ2-7; perhaps TRBD2 as D (6 bases). Germline assignment: CDR1 SGHRS and CDR2 YFSETQ. The CDR3 totals 14 residues. The ends were cut back, 0 bases at V and 2 bases at J, with 9 bases in the middle. The CDR3 here is CASSLGGTAYEQYF. The CDR3 nucleotides read TGCGCCAGCAGCTTGGGCGGGACGGCCTACGAGCAGTACTTC.

This chain uses TRBV4-2 with TRBJ2-2; the D is unclear. This CDR3 has 16 amino acids. Germline loops: CDR1 LGHNA, CDR2 YNFKEQ. The V end lost 0 bases, the J end lost 1 base, and 9 bases lay between the germline ends. The CDR3 nucleotides read TGTGCCAGCAGCCAAGAAAAGTGGAGGAACACCGGGGAGCTGTTTTTT. Amino acid sequence: CASSQEKWRNTGELFF.

V and J are TRBV14 and TRBJ1-2; 8 bases match TRBD1. The CDR3 sequence is 15 residues long. J lost 3 bases, V lost 2 bases, and 5 bases had no gene match. CDR1 SGHDN and CDR2 FVKESK come from the germline V gene. The CDR3 nucleotides read TGTGCCAGCAGCCAAAAACCAGGGGGCGACTATGGCTACACCTTC. As protein: CASSQKPGGDYGYTF. Together with reference TRBV14 and TRBJ1-2, the CDR3 gives the full variable domain: EAGVTQFPSHSVIEKGQTVTLRCDPISGHDNLYWYRRVMGKEIKFLLHFVKESKQDESGMPNNRFLAERTGGTYSTLKVQPAELEDSGVYFCASSQKPGGDYGYTFGSGTRLTVV.

The chain couples TRBV28 to TRBJ2-1, with TRBD1 as a possible D gene (5 bases). The CDR3 is 12 amino acids. Germline lookup yields CDR1 MDHEN and CDR2 SYDVKM. Trimming left V 4 bases short and J 12 bases short, with 13 bases between. The CDR3 DNA is TGTGCCAGCAGTTATTCGGGTAGGGGGCAGTTCTTC. Its protein is CASSYSGRGQFF. The full variable domain, in which reference TRBV28 and TRBJ2-1 provide the parts outside the CDR3, is DVKVTQSSRYLVKRTGEKVFLECVQDMDHENMFWYRQDPGLGLRLIYFSYDVKMKEKGDIPEGYSVSREKKERFSLILESASTNQTSMYLCASSYSGRGQFFGPGTRLTVL.

The chain is built from TRBV7-2 and TRBJ2-5; D ambiguous. V gave up 4 bases and J gave up 5 bases, with 29 bases separating them. The CDR3 is 19 residues long. Germline values: CDR1 SGHTA, CDR2 FQGNSA. The CDR3 DNA sequence: TGTGCCAGCAGCTCCACTCCTCATAAGCTTAAAAGATTCGGGGAGACCCAGTACTTC. Translated, it gives CASSSTPHKLKRFGETQYF.

The V gene is TRBV27, the J gene TRBJ2-7; 9 bases match TRBD1. This CDR3 contains 15 residues. Germline-derived CDR1 and CDR2 are MNHEY and SMNVEV (reference sequence). J was trimmed by 4 bases and V by 6 bases; bases with no gene match: 10. This CDR3 reads CASRNRRDRAYEQYF. In nucleotides, the CDR3 is TGTGCCAGCAGAAACCGCCGGGACAGGGCTTACGAGCAGTACTTC.

The chain couples TRBV29-1 to TRBJ2-3; a weak D match, TRBD1 (6 bases). Germline V gene data show CDR1 as SQVTM and CDR2 as ANQGSEA. This CDR3 has 16 residues. V was shortened by 3 bases and J by 0 bases, with 16 bases between the two germline ends. This chain's CDR3 is CSVEGSRGASTDTQYF. The CDR3 bases are TGCAGCGTTGAGGGGAGCAGGGGCGCGAGCACAGATACGCAGTATTTT.

The chain carries TRBV4-1 and TRBJ2-3; D is unclear. Germline V gene sequence: CDR1 MGHRA, CDR2 YSYEKL. V was trimmed by 0 bases and J by 11 bases, leaving 18 bases between them. CDR3 size: 15 residues. The CDR3 coding sequence is TGCGCCAGCAGCCAAGATAGGGTGGAAAGGGTGAGGCAGTATTTT. This sequence encodes CASSQDRVERVRQYF.

This chain uses TRBV25-1 with TRBJ2-7; 13 bases match TRBD2. The CDR3 loop spans 17 amino acids. Germline assignment: CDR1 MGHDK and CDR2 SYGVNS. With V trimmed by 4 bases and J by 3 bases, 9 bases remained unmatched. DNA for the CDR3: TGTGCCAGCAGTGCCTTGACTAGCGGGGGGCTTAACTACGAGCAGTACTTC. Its translation: CASSALTSGGLNYEQYF.

The rearrangement joins TRBV18 to TRBJ1-2, with a tentative D call TRBD1 (5 bases). Trimming removed 3 bases from V and 5 bases from J, with 25 bases in between. CDR1 and CDR2 (germline): KGHSH, LQKENI. The CDR3 totals 18 residues. CDR3 nucleotides: TGTGCCAGCTCACCCCCCGCGGTAGGGCACAAGGACAATTATGGCTACACCTTC. Translated, it gives CASSPPAVGHKDNYGYTF.